A selection of T cell receptor beta chains follows, all from one sample in a study of CD8+CD57+ T cells in acquired aplastic anemia. TCRdb reprocessed the reads via MiXCR and lists one record per CDR3 protein. The data contain approximately 57,000 distinct CDR3 sequences, roughly three fifths of them singletons. Sequenced: sorted CD4+, CD8+, or CD8+CD57+ T cells (not recorded which) from PBMCs. The receptors here all came from a human donor with aplastic anemia. The CDR3 runs from the conserved cysteine through the conserved F or W. A D gene is named only where the DNA matches it firmly. Some rows mark clone size as missing; the rest say once, few, many or name a class of expanded clone.

clone size,J gene,D gene,V gene,CDR3 protein,CDR3 DNA
-,TRBJ2-2,-,TRBV7-2,CASSLELGPGELFF,TGTGCCAGCAGCTTAGAGTTGGGGCCCGGGGAGCTGTTTTTT
-,TRBJ2-7,-,TRBV10-3,CAITRDGRTYEQYF,TGTGCCATCACCCGAGACGGAAGAACCTACGAGCAGTACTTC
medium-sized,TRBJ1-2,TRBD1,TRBV5-1,CASSPEGQGSDGYTF,TGCGCCAGCAGCCCCGAGGGACAGGGGAGTGATGGCTACACCTTC
-,TRBJ2-3,TRBD2,TRBV7-3,CASSTGTSADTQYF,TGTGCCAGCAGCACGGGGACTAGCGCAGATACGCAGTATTTT
-,TRBJ2-7,TRBD1,TRBV20-1,CSARFRGQGAGYEQYF,TGCAGTGCTAGGTTCCGGGGACAGGGGGCCGGATACGAGCAGTACTTC
-,TRBJ2-3,TRBD2,TRBV12-3/TRBV12-4,CASSWGSGSSDTQYF,TGTGCCAGCAGTTGGGGAAGCGGGAGTTCAGATACGCAGTATTTT
-,TRBJ2-7,TRBD1,TRBV19,CASSIDRDGEQYF,TGTGCCAGTAGTATTGACAGGGACGGGGAGCAGTACTTC
-,TRBJ2-5,TRBD2,TRBV29-1,CSVEAPGLAGAETQYF,TGCAGCGTTGAAGCTCCGGGACTAGCGGGAGCAGAGACCCAGTACTTC
many,TRBJ1-5,TRBD1,TRBV15,CATSEDRASQPQHF,TGTGCCACCAGCGAAGACAGGGCGAGTCAGCCCCAGCATTTT
-,TRBJ2-1,-,TRBV20-1,CSAIGAEQFF,TGCAGTGCTATAGGAGCCGAGCAGTTCTTC
many,TRBJ2-3,-,TRBV5-1,CASSLLRGGTDTQYF,TGCGCCAGCAGCTTGCTACGGGGTGGAACAGATACGCAGTATTTT
many,TRBJ2-1,-,TRBV7-9,CASSLGRLGLEFF,TGTGCCAGCAGCTTAGGGCGACTGGGGTTGGAGTTCTTC
-,TRBJ1-1,-,TRBV14,CASSGTRNTEAFF,TGTGCCAGCAGCGGGACGCGGAACACTGAAGCTTTCTTT
-,TRBJ1-6,-,TRBV2,CASTNGVNSPLHF,TGTGCCAGCACTAACGGGGTTAATTCACCCCTCCACTTT
-,TRBJ2-5,-,TRBV24-1,CATSDGGRAQYF,TGTGCCACCAGTGATGGGGGACGAGCCCAGTACTTC
once,TRBJ1-2,-,TRBV19,CASSDQPRANYGYTF,TGTGCCAGTAGTGACCAACCCAGGGCTAACTATGGCTACACCTTC
-,TRBJ2-7,TRBD1,TRBV11-2,CASSLVGTGEPYEQYF,TGTGCCAGCAGCTTAGTCGGGACAGGCGAACCCTACGAGCAGTACTTC
many,TRBJ2-2,-,TRBV27,CASSFRQAGELFF,TGTGCCAGCAGTTTCCGGCAGGCCGGGGAGCTGTTTTTT
-,TRBJ2-1,TRBD1,TRBV19,CASSVDRASYNEQFF,TGTGCCAGTAGTGTCGACAGGGCGTCGTACAATGAGCAGTTCTTC
many,TRBJ1-2,TRBD1,TRBV27,CASSPTPRTGEGYTF,TGTGCCAGCAGTCCAACCCCTCGGACAGGGGAAGGCTACACCTTC
once,TRBJ1-1,-,TRBV19,CASRQGLMTEAFF,TGTGCCAGTAGGCAGGGCTTGATGACTGAAGCTTTCTTT
-,TRBJ2-2,-,TRBV5-3,CASIPQGRLDGELFF,TGTGCCAGTATACCTCAGGGCCGTCTTGACGGGGAGCTGTTTTTT
many,TRBJ1-1,-,TRBV7-9,CASSLVDGRDTEAFF,TGTGCCAGCAGCTTAGTCGACGGCAGAGACACTGAAGCTTTCTTT
-,TRBJ2-1,-,TRBV2,CAVRGGEQFF,TGTGCAGTAAGAGGTGGTGAGCAGTTCTTC
-,TRBJ1-2,-,TRBV7-8,CATRWDYGYTF,TGTGCCACCCGGTGGGACTATGGCTACACCTTC
-,TRBJ2-1,TRBD1,TRBV4-2,CASSPHTGGPYNEQFF,TGTGCCAGCAGCCCCCACACAGGGGGCCCATACAATGAGCAGTTCTTC
many,TRBJ2-5,TRBD2,TRBV4-1,CASSQEKGLARTQYF,TGCGCCAGCAGCCAAGAGAAGGGACTAGCGAGGACCCAGTACTTC
-,TRBJ1-5,-,TRBV2,CASNDANQPQHF,TGTGCCAGCAATGACGCCAATCAGCCCCAGCATTTT
-,TRBJ2-7,TRBD2,TRBV9,CASSVGLGVAGQYF,TGTGCCAGCAGCGTAGGGCTGGGGGTAGCGGGGCAGTACTTC